Listed below are T cell receptor beta chains from one sample, sequenced in a study of cytomegalovirus exposure and HLA in healthy donors. Using immunoSEQ multiplex PCR, the repertoire was profiled, and TCRdb retains in-frame clones only, with some absent. The sample records around 300,000 clones, roughly 88% being singletons. Source material: PBMCs. The receptor source for this set is a man younger than 45 in good health and CMV-seronegative. Both conserved end residues are part of each CDR3. Fields, in order: CDR3 DNA, CDR3 protein, J gene, clone size, V gene, D gene. The D gene is left open where the match is weak. The size of a clone is reported for some rows only, either as once, few or many, or as a class for expanded clones.

DNA: TGCAGTGCCAGGACAGTCGTCGAAGCTTTCTTT
CDR3: CSARTVVEAFF
J: TRBJ1-1
size: .
V: TRBV20-1
D: .

DNA: TGTGCCAGCAGTTTTGGTGGGAGCCCAAACTATGGCTACACCTTC
CDR3: CASSFGGSPNYGYTF
J: TRBJ1-2
size: .
V: TRBV27
D: .

DNA: TGTGCCAGCAGCTTACGGGGGGCCAATCAAGAGACCCAGTACTTC
CDR3: CASSLRGANQETQYF
J: TRBJ2-5
size: .
V: TRBV11-2
D: .

DNA: TGTGCCAGCAGTTTCCAGGAGACCCAGTACTTC
CDR3: CASSFQETQYF
J: TRBJ2-5
size: .
V: TRBV27
D: .

DNA: TGTGCCAGCAGTTTGTCAGGGGCCAGTATGAACACTGAAGCTTTCTTT
CDR3: CASSLSGASMNTEAFF
J: TRBJ1-1
size: .
V: TRBV27
D: .

DNA: TGCGCCAGCAGCCAAAGGTACGGGAATCAGCCCCAGCATTTT
CDR3: CASSQRYGNQPQHF
J: TRBJ1-5
size: .
V: TRBV4-1
D: .

DNA: TGTGCCACCAGCAGAGTTTTAACAGGGAATTCACCCCTCCACTTT
CDR3: CATSRVLTGNSPLHF
J: TRBJ1-6
size: .
V: TRBV15
D: .

DNA: TGCGCCAGCAGCACAGGGCTATGGGCTGAAGCTTTCTTT
CDR3: CASSTGLWAEAFF
J: TRBJ1-1
size: .
V: TRBV4-3
D: .

DNA: TGCGCCAGCAGCCCGGAACTAGCGGGGGTCTACAATGAGCAGTTCTTC
CDR3: CASSPELAGVYNEQFF
J: TRBJ2-1
size: .
V: TRBV4-3
D: TRBD2

DNA: TGTGCCAGCAGCGACCTTGACAGGGGGTCTTCCTACGAGCAGTACTTC
CDR3: CASSDLDRGSSYEQYF
J: TRBJ2-7
size: .
V: TRBV27
D: TRBD1

DNA: TGTGCCAGCTCACCAGGACTAGCGGGGGGGCAAAATGAGCAGTTCTTC
CDR3: CASSPGLAGGQNEQFF
J: TRBJ2-1
size: .
V: TRBV18
D: TRBD2

DNA: TGTGCCAGTAGTAAACCCCGGGTAGCGGGGAACTACGAGCAGTACTTC
CDR3: CASSKPRVAGNYEQYF
J: TRBJ2-7
size: .
V: TRBV19
D: TRBD2

DNA: TGTGCCAGCAGCCGGACAGGGCTGGCTTCACCCCTCCACTTT
CDR3: CASSRTGLASPLHF
J: TRBJ1-6
size: few
V: TRBV7-2
D: TRBD1

DNA: TGTGCCAGCAGCCCCGGAGGGGTTAACTATGGCTACACCTTC
CDR3: CASSPGGVNYGYTF
J: TRBJ1-2
size: few
V: TRBV27
D: .

DNA: TGTGCCAGCCTCAAGAGGTCTACCAACGAGCAGTACTTC
CDR3: CASLKRSTNEQYF
J: TRBJ2-7
size: .
V: TRBV28
D: .

DNA: TGCGCCAGCAGTGAGTCGTGGGACAGGACAACCTACGAGCAGTACTTC
CDR3: CASSESWDRTTYEQYF
J: TRBJ2-7
size: .
V: TRBV10-2
D: TRBD1

DNA: TGTGCCAGCAGTTACGGGCAAATCTCTGGGGCCAACGTCCTGACTTTC
CDR3: CASSYGQISGANVLTF
J: TRBJ2-6
size: .
V: TRBV6-5
D: .

DNA: TGCGCCAGCAGCCAGGGACTAGCGGGGGGGATCTCCACAGATACGCAGTATTTT
CDR3: CASSQGLAGGISTDTQYF
J: TRBJ2-3
size: .
V: TRBV4-1
D: TRBD2

DNA: TGTGCCTGGAACCTGTACAGAAGGGGGGGGCGAAACACCATATATTTT
CDR3: CAWNLYRRGGRNTIYF
J: TRBJ1-3
size: .
V: TRBV30
D: .

DNA: TGCGCCAGCTCCGTTGGAGGCGAGCAGTACTTC
CDR3: CASSVGGEQYF
J: TRBJ2-7
size: few
V: TRBV5-1
D: .

DNA: TGTGCCAGCACAGGGACAGGGGGCGGTCGGACTGAAGCTTTCTTT
CDR3: CASTGTGGGRTEAFF
J: TRBJ1-1
size: .
V: TRBV2
D: TRBD1

DNA: TGTGCCAGCAGTCCCGCGGGGGGGTCCTACAATGAGCAGTTCTTC
CDR3: CASSPAGGSYNEQFF
J: TRBJ2-1
size: few
V: TRBV6-5
D: TRBD2

DNA: TGTGCCTGGAGTGTAAGGCTAGCCCCCACAGATACGCAGTATTTT
CDR3: CAWSVRLAPTDTQYF
J: TRBJ2-3
size: .
V: TRBV30
D: .

DNA: TGTGCCAGCAGCTTGTGGTCGGAGGGGAACACTGAAGCTTTCTTT
CDR3: CASSLWSEGNTEAFF
J: TRBJ1-1
size: .
V: TRBV5-8
D: .

DNA: TGTGCCAGCAGCCCCTCAGGCACTGAAGCTTTCTTT
CDR3: CASSPSGTEAFF
J: TRBJ1-1
size: .
V: TRBV14
D: .

DNA: TGTGCCAGCAGCGTGGGAGCTAACACTGAAGCTTTCTTT
CDR3: CASSVGANTEAFF
J: TRBJ1-1
size: .
V: TRBV9
D: .

DNA: TGTGCCAGCAGTCTTGAGGGGACAGGCAGCAATCAGCCCCAGCATTTT
CDR3: CASSLEGTGSNQPQHF
J: TRBJ1-5
size: .
V: TRBV2
D: TRBD1